The rows below give T cell receptor beta chains drawn from one sample of a study of shared clonotypes between healthy human individuals. Generated by immunoSEQ multiplex PCR, the TCRdb table keeps only in-frame clones and is missing some. This sample yields approximately 2,300,000 clones, of which 85% to 95% are seen a single time; 0.37% belongs to the top ten. The specimen sequenced was naive CD4+ T cells from PBMCs. Receptor source: a man aged 18 to 30 in good health. Some clones in this sample may be carry-over from other donors' samples. Both conserved end residues are part of each CDR3. D genes are given only for firm matches. Size tells how often a clone was seen (once, few, many) or the class of an expanded clone, and some rows leave it out.

>TRBJ2-1|TRBV5-1|.|.
TGCGCCAGCAGCTTTTACTACGGCAACAATGAGCAGTTCTTC
CASSFYYGNNEQFF
>TRBJ2-1|TRBV2|once|TRBD2
TGTGCCAGCAGTGAGTTGACTAGCGGTTACTCCTACAATGAGCAGTTCTTC
CASSELTSGYSYNEQFF
>TRBJ2-2|TRBV11-2|.|.
TGTGCCAGCAGCTTAGATTTCGCTGGGAACACCGGGGAGCTGTTTTTT
CASSLDFAGNTGELFF
>TRBJ2-3|TRBV18|.|TRBD2
TGTGCCAGCTCCGGGGGGAGCCCACGGAGCACAGATACGCAGTATTTT
CASSGGSPRSTDTQYF
>TRBJ1-2|TRBV4-2|.|TRBD1
TGTGCCAGCAGCCTAGGGACAGGACCATCAAACTATGGCTACACCTTC
CASSLGTGPSNYGYTF
>TRBJ2-7|TRBV6-6|once|TRBD2
TGTGCCAGCAGGGGGCAAGCGGGAGTTGAATCCTACGAGCAGTACTTC
CASRGQAGVESYEQYF
>TRBJ2-7|TRBV5-6|.|.
TGTGCCAGCAGCTTGTTGGCAGGTTCCTACGAGCAGTACTTC
CASSLLAGSYEQYF
>TRBJ1-6|TRBV30|.|.
TGTGCCTGGAAAGGCTTCTCCTATAATTCACCCCTCCACTTT
CAWKGFSYNSPLHF
>TRBJ1-4|TRBV7-9|few|.
TGTGCCAGCAGCTTAAATGTGGGTGAAAAACTGTTTTTT
CASSLNVGEKLFF
>TRBJ1-2|TRBV5-1|.|TRBD1
TGCGCCAGCAGCTTTTCCGCCGGGACAGGGGCCCTCTATGGCTACACCTTC
CASSFSAGTGALYGYTF
>TRBJ2-7|TRBV18|.|.
TGTGCCAGCTCACCACCGGAGACCCGCTCCCAGTACTTC
CASSPPETRSQYF
>TRBJ2-7|TRBV4-1|.|.
TGCGCCAGCAGTATGGGGGGGGGACAGTTGAATGAGCAGTACTTC
CASSMGGGQLNEQYF
>TRBJ2-7|TRBV6-5|.|.
TGTGCCAGCAGCCTTGGGGGGGCGGACGTTTACGAGCAGTACTTC
CASSLGGADVYEQYF
>TRBJ2-3|TRBV7-2|.|TRBD2
TGTGCCAGCAGCTTAGGCCCTAGCGGGATGACGCAGTATTTT
CASSLGPSGMTQYF
>TRBJ1-3|TRBV28|.|.
TGTGCCAGCAGTTACCGCAGCTCTGGAAACACCATATATTTT
CASSYRSSGNTIYF
>TRBJ2-3|TRBV2|once|.
TGTGCCAGCAGTGAGGCCCTCGGGGGCACAGATACGCAGTATTTT
CASSEALGGTDTQYF
>TRBJ2-7|TRBV29-1|.|TRBD2
TGCAGCGCAAGGGACTACTCCTACGAGCAGTACTTC
CSARDYSYEQYF
>TRBJ2-7|TRBV6-5|.|TRBD2
TGTGCCAGCAGTGCGGGGACTAGCGGGAGGGGCGAGCAGTACTTC
CASSAGTSGRGEQYF
>TRBJ1-1|TRBV6-1|.|.
TGTGCCAGCCGCCTTGTGGGGTTGACCACTGAAGCTTTCTTT
CASRLVGLTTEAFF
>TRBJ2-1|TRBV5-1|.|.
TGCGCCAGCAGCTTGATGGCGGGCATCAATGAGCAGTTCTTC
CASSLMAGINEQFF
>TRBJ2-6|TRBV5-4|.|.
TGTGCCAGCAGCCTTGGAAGGGTTTCTGGGGCCAACGTCCTGACTTTC
CASSLGRVSGANVLTF
>TRBJ2-7|TRBV6-1|.|TRBD1
TGTGCCAGCGACAGGGTGAGTTACGAGCAGTACTTC
CASDRVSYEQYF
>TRBJ1-2|TRBV5-1|.|TRBD1
TGCGCCAGCAGCAGCGACCCCGGGACAGGGGGCGAAGGGACCTTC
CASSSDPGTGGEGTF
>TRBJ2-7|TRBV7-2|.|.
TGTGCCAGCAGCCTAATGAGCGGATTCTACGAGCAGTACTTC
CASSLMSGFYEQYF
>TRBJ1-2|TRBV5-4|.|.
TGTGCCAGCAGGATTGGGGGGGGGACGCCTCGGAACTATGGCTACACCTTC
CASRIGGGTPRNYGYTF
>TRBJ1-2|TRBV29-1|.|TRBD1
TGCAGCTTGGGGACAGGGGGAACTTATGGAGGCACCTTC
CSLGTGGTYGGTF
>TRBJ1-1|TRBV7-9|.|.
TGTGCCAGCAGCCTAGCGGGAACACGGACGGAGAACACTGAAGCTTTCTTT
CASSLAGTRTENTEAFF
>TRBJ1-1|TRBV28|few|.
TGTGCCCCCTATACGGGCCTTAACACTGAAGCTTTCTTT
CAPYTGLNTEAFF
>TRBJ2-1|TRBV4-2|.|TRBD2
TGTGCCAGCAGCCAAGTTATAGACGCGGGAGCGGGTAATGAGCAGTTCTTC
CASSQVIDAGAGNEQFF
>TRBJ2-1|TRBV30|.|.
TGTGCCTGGAGTGGCCGGGGGAAGCAGTTCTTC
CAWSGRGKQFF
>TRBJ1-2|TRBV4-1|.|TRBD1
TGCGCCAGCAGCCACGCCACACCGGCAGGGGGCGCGGGGGGCTACACCTTC
CASSHATPAGGAGGYTF
>TRBJ1-1|TRBV18|.|.
TGTGCCAGCTCGGGGGGGGCCGGGGACACTGAAGCTTTCTTT
CASSGGAGDTEAFF
>TRBJ2-7|TRBV5-4|.|TRBD1
TGTGCCAGCAGCCCTTCCGGGACAGGGATCTACGAGCAGTACTTC
CASSPSGTGIYEQYF
>TRBJ2-7|TRBV5-1|.|TRBD1
TGCGCCAGCAGCTCCGTCCCCCCGGGACAGGGTCTGTACGAGCAGTACTTC
CASSSVPPGQGLYEQYF
>TRBJ2-1|TRBV19|.|.
TGTGCCAGTAGTATTGAGAACAGACAGTTTGGGCAGTTCTTC
CASSIENRQFGQFF
>TRBJ2-7|TRBV6-5|.|TRBD1
TGTGCCAGCAGGGAGAGGGGACAGGGGGAGCAGTACTTC
CASRERGQGEQYF
>TRBJ2-7|TRBV5-1|.|.
TGCGCCAGCAGTCTCCAGGACGCATCCTACGAGCAGTACTTC
CASSLQDASYEQYF
>TRBJ1-5|TRBV15|.|.
TGTGCCACCAGCAGAGATCTCAAGACAGGTAATCAGCCCCAGCATTTT
CATSRDLKTGNQPQHF
>TRBJ2-5|TRBV7-3|.|.
TGTGCCAGCAGCCGACATGGGGGGACCCAGTACTTC
CASSRHGGTQYF
>TRBJ1-1|TRBV5-4|.|.
TGTGCCAGCAGCAAGGGACAAAAGATTTTGGGGAACACTGAAGCTTTCTTT
CASSKGQKILGNTEAFF
>TRBJ1-3|TRBV28|.|.
TGTGCCAGCAGTTCGCCAGGGGTCGGCGGAAACACCATATATTTT
CASSSPGVGGNTIYF
>TRBJ2-7|TRBV6-5|.|.
TGTGCCAGCAGCCTAGGGCGCGAGCAGTACTTC
CASSLGREQYF
>TRBJ1-1|TRBV10-3|.|TRBD1
TGTGCCATCAGTGAGTCTGCAGGGGGCCTCGCTGAAGCTTTCTTT
CAISESAGGLAEAFF
>TRBJ2-7|TRBV6-5|.|.
TGTGCCAGCAGTTACTTAGGGGCCTCCTCCTACGAGCAGTACTTC
CASSYLGASSYEQYF
>TRBJ2-1|TRBV11-3|.|TRBD1
TGTGCCAGCAGCCCCAGGGGACAGGCCTACAATGAGCAGTTCTTC
CASSPRGQAYNEQFF
>TRBJ2-1|TRBV6-1|.|TRBD1
TGTGCCAGCAGGGGACAGAACAATGAGCAGTTCTTC
CASRGQNNEQFF
>TRBJ2-3|TRBV19|.|.
TGTGCCAGTAGTCCCCCGGGCTGGGCAGATACGCAGTATTTT
CASSPPGWADTQYF
>TRBJ2-1|TRBV7-2|.|TRBD1
TGTGCCAGCAACCCGGACAGGGGGCGCGATGAGCAGTTCTTC
CASNPDRGRDEQFF
>TRBJ1-1|TRBV28|.|.
TGTGCCAGCAGCTTGGGGGGGGCGCTGTACACTGAAGCTTTCTTT
CASSLGGALYTEAFF
>TRBJ2-1|TRBV18|.|.
TGTGCCAGCTCACCGGGGCAGGCCACAAGGGATGAGCAGTTCTTC
CASSPGQATRDEQFF
>TRBJ2-3|TRBV10-3|.|.
TGTGCCATCACCACGACAACCGCAGATACGCAGTATTTT
CAITTTTADTQYF
>TRBJ2-3|TRBV6-1|.|TRBD1
TGTGCCAGCAGCCTGGACAGGTTCACAGATACGCAGTATTTT
CASSLDRFTDTQYF
>TRBJ2-2|TRBV7-7|.|.
TGTGCCAGCAGCTTAGGACTAGAAAAAACCGGGGAGCTGTTTTTT
CASSLGLEKTGELFF
>TRBJ1-1|TRBV5-1|.|.
TGCGCCAGCAGCTTGGGGGCTGGTGGCACTGAAGCTTTCTTT
CASSLGAGGTEAFF
>TRBJ2-7|TRBV5-1|.|.
TGCGCCAGCAGCTTGGGGAGCGGCTACGAGCAGTACTTC
CASSLGSGYEQYF
>TRBJ1-4|TRBV5-4|.|.
TGTGCCAGCAGCCGTACAGGAGAAAATGAAAAACTGTTTTTT
CASSRTGENEKLFF
>TRBJ1-2|TRBV27|.|TRBD1
TGTGCCAGCAGTCCTGGACAGGTTGGGGGCTACACCTTC
CASSPGQVGGYTF
>TRBJ2-5|TRBV5-1|.|TRBD2
TGCGCCAGCAGCTTGGGACTAGCGCCCCAAGAGACCCAGTACTTC
CASSLGLAPQETQYF
>TRBJ2-7|TRBV28|.|TRBD1
TGTGCCAGCAGTAAGGGAGGGACAGGGTTAAACGAGCAGTACTTC
CASSKGGTGLNEQYF